This is a list of T cell receptor beta chains from one sample in a study of shared clonotypes between healthy human individuals. The protocol was immunoSEQ multiplex PCR, while the TCRdb copy is restricted to in-frame clones and leaves out a portion. The table records 640,000 or so clones, around 72% of them present only once. Sequencing was performed on memory CD4+ T cells sorted from blood. All receptors derive from a woman aged 30 to 39 in good health. Each CDR3 is given with its conserved first and last residue. The order of the fields is D gene, J gene, clone size, V gene, CDR3 DNA, CDR3 protein. D genes are given only for firm matches. Clone size, where shown, is once, few, many, or a class for clones that have expanded.

D: NA; J: TRBJ2-3; size: NA; V: TRBV28; DNA: TGTGCCAGCAGTTTAGGGGGACAAGGCGGTGGTACGCAGTATTTT; CDR3: CASSLGGQGGGTQYF
D: NA; J: TRBJ1-1; size: NA; V: TRBV28; DNA: TGTGCCAGCAGTCCGAGTGCAAAGGCCCGACTTGGAGCTTTCTTT; CDR3: CASSPSAKARLGAFF
D: NA; J: TRBJ2-2; size: NA; V: TRBV7-9; DNA: TGTGCCAGCAGCCAAGGGCCCGGGGAGCTGTTTTTT; CDR3: CASSQGPGELFF
D: TRBD2; J: TRBJ2-3; size: NA; V: TRBV18; DNA: TGTGCCAGCTCGAAATCTAGCGGGAGTACGGCTAGCACAGATACGCAGTATTTT; CDR3: CASSKSSGSTASTDTQYF
D: NA; J: TRBJ2-4; size: few; V: TRBV19; DNA: TGTGCCAGTAGTATAGAAGAGTGGAGGGACATTCAGTACTTC; CDR3: CASSIEEWRDIQYF
D: NA; J: TRBJ2-7; size: NA; V: TRBV7-9; DNA: TGTGCCAGCAGCTTAGGAGGGACCTACGAGCAGTACTTC; CDR3: CASSLGGTYEQYF
D: NA; J: TRBJ2-1; size: NA; V: TRBV5-1; DNA: TGCGCCAGCAGCCCGGACTCTACTGGTTACAATGAGCAGTTCTTC; CDR3: CASSPDSTGYNEQFF
D: NA; J: TRBJ1-2; size: NA; V: TRBV10-2; DNA: TGCGCCACCCAGGGGCTGGGGGGGACGATGGGAGGCTACACCTTC; CDR3: CATQGLGGTMGGYTF
D: NA; J: TRBJ2-3; size: NA; V: TRBV2; DNA: TGTGCCAGCACTTCCATGGGGACGCGCGGTGAGACGCAGTATTTT; CDR3: CASTSMGTRGETQYF
D: NA; J: TRBJ1-1; size: few; V: TRBV15; DNA: TGTGCCACCAGCAGAGATTGGGCGCCGGCCACTGAAGCTTTCTTT; CDR3: CATSRDWAPATEAFF
D: NA; J: TRBJ1-2; size: NA; V: TRBV28; DNA: TGTGCCAGCAGTAGCAATACGTATGGCTACACCTTC; CDR3: CASSSNTYGYTF
D: NA; J: TRBJ1-1; size: NA; V: TRBV7-2; DNA: TGTGCCAGCAGTCCACAGAGGGACACTGAAGCTTTCTTT; CDR3: CASSPQRDTEAFF
D: NA; J: TRBJ1-5; size: NA; V: TRBV19; DNA: TGTGCCAGTAGGCAACGGAACAGTAATAGCAATCAGCCCCAGCATTTT; CDR3: CASRQRNSNSNQPQHF
D: TRBD1; J: TRBJ1-2; size: NA; V: TRBV27; DNA: TGTGCCAGCAGCAAGACAGGGGGAAATGGCTACACCTTC; CDR3: CASSKTGGNGYTF
D: TRBD1; J: TRBJ2-1; size: NA; V: TRBV19; DNA: TGTGCCAGTAGTATAGATACGGGGACAGGGGGGTACAATGAGCAGTTCTTC; CDR3: CASSIDTGTGGYNEQFF
D: NA; J: TRBJ1-1; size: NA; V: TRBV28; DNA: TGTGCCAGCAATGTTGTCGCAGGCATCAAAGGGGCTTTCTTT; CDR3: CASNVVAGIKGAFF
D: NA; J: TRBJ2-7; size: NA; V: TRBV7-7; DNA: TGTGCCAGCAGCTCGCAGGGTAACGCCTACGAGCAGTACTTC; CDR3: CASSSQGNAYEQYF
D: TRBD2; J: TRBJ2-7; size: few; V: TRBV6-1; DNA: TGTGCCAGCTTTAGGACTAGTCGACCCTACGAGCAGTACTTC; CDR3: CASFRTSRPYEQYF
D: NA; J: TRBJ1-1; size: few; V: TRBV25-1; DNA: TGTGCCAGCAGTGAAAGGGGTCCCCCGCCGGGGAACACTGAAGCTTTCTTT; CDR3: CASSERGPPPGNTEAFF
D: TRBD1; J: TRBJ1-5; size: many; V: TRBV27; DNA: TGTGCCAGCAGAGGGACAGGCAATCAGCCCCAGCATTTT; CDR3: CASRGTGNQPQHF
D: TRBD1; J: TRBJ1-3; size: NA; V: TRBV28; DNA: TGTGCCAGCGGCGACTTCAGGACAGGGGGCGGGGGAAACACCATATATTTT; CDR3: CASGDFRTGGGGNTIYF
D: TRBD1; J: TRBJ1-5; size: NA; V: TRBV7-2; DNA: TGTGCCAGCAGCCCAGTAGCCCCAGGGGGCGGGGGGCCCCAGCATTTT; CDR3: CASSPVAPGGGGPQHF
D: NA; J: TRBJ2-1; size: NA; V: TRBV7-3; DNA: TGTGCCAGCGCTCGGGGCTACAACCGCGAGCAGTTCTTC; CDR3: CASARGYNREQFF
D: TRBD2; J: TRBJ2-3; size: NA; V: TRBV19; DNA: TGTGCCAGTAGCGAACTAGCGGGAGGCTATACGCAGTATTTT; CDR3: CASSELAGGYTQYF
D: TRBD2; J: TRBJ2-1; size: NA; V: TRBV5-1; DNA: TGCGCCAGCAGCTTAGGGACTAGCGGGAGTCGAACCTACAATGAGCAGTTCTTC; CDR3: CASSLGTSGSRTYNEQFF
D: NA; J: TRBJ2-1; size: NA; V: TRBV18; DNA: TGTGCCAGCTCACCACAATTTCAGCGGGCCGGGTACAATGAGCAGTTCTTC; CDR3: CASSPQFQRAGYNEQFF
D: NA; J: TRBJ2-4; size: once; V: TRBV5-1; DNA: TGCGCCAGCAGCGCGGACGGTTTAGCCAAAAACATTCAGTACTTC; CDR3: CASSADGLAKNIQYF